One and the same sample provided the 10 T cell receptor beta chains below, sequenced in a study of cytomegalovirus exposure and HLA in healthy donors. Vbeta (60) and Jbeta (13) primers were used in the PCR. Only in-frame clones appear in the TCRdb table, and some are missing; sequencing was by immunoSEQ multiplex PCR. Of around 90,000 clones listed, about 66% are singletons. The sample consisted of PBMCs. These receptors were obtained from a boy younger than 18 in good health and CMV-seropositive.

The chain is built from TRBV27 and TRBJ1-4; 8 bases are a match to TRBD1. Per the germline V gene, CDR1 is MNHEY and CDR2 is SMNVEV (reference sequence). Germline trimming cut 1 base from V and 8 bases from J; bases unmatched to any gene: 6. The CDR3 is made up of 15 amino acids. DNA for the CDR3: TGTGCCAGCAGTTTATTAGCGGACAGGGAAGAAAAACTGTTTTTT. It translates to CASSLLADREEKLFF.

The table lists this clone with a few counts. The chain couples TRBV5-5 to TRBJ1-2; maybe TRBD1 (5 bases). Germline V gene sequence: CDR1 SGHKS, CDR2 YYEKEE (reference sequence). V was trimmed by 0 bases and J by 4 bases, leaving 13 bases between them. This CDR3 is built from 15 residues. The CDR3 here is CASSLGRGESYGYTF. CDR3 in DNA: TGTGCCAGCAGCTTGGGCCGGGGGGAAAGCTATGGCTACACCTTC.

The chain carries TRBV7-9 and TRBJ2-7, with 11 bases identical to TRBD2. There are 15 residues in the CDR3. The trim removed 2 bases at V and 4 bases at J, leaving 4 bases unmatched. Germline CDR1 is SEHNR and CDR2 is FQNEAQ (reference sequence). CDR3 amino acids: CASSLLTSGIYEQYF. The CDR3 DNA is TGTGCCAGCAGCTTATTGACTAGCGGGATATACGAGCAGTACTTC.

The V gene is TRBV4-2, the J gene TRBJ2-7, with 7 bases matching TRBD2. Germline V CDR1 and CDR2: LGHNA, YNFKEQ. Unmatched junction bases numbered 6, after V lost 0 bases and J lost 4 bases. The CDR3 contains 15 residues. This CDR3 is CASSQEGGSVYEQYF. CDR3 coding DNA: TGTGCCAGCAGCCAAGAGGGGGGGTCGGTATACGAGCAGTACTTC.

The chain's CDR3 is CASSLNGRDSYEQYF. CDR3 sequence (DNA): TGCGCCAGCAGCTTGAACGGCAGGGACTCCTACGAGCAGTACTTC. This sequence joins TRBV5-1 and TRBJ2-7, with D possibly matching TRBD1 (5 bases). Germline V gene lookup returns CDR1 SGHRS and CDR2 YFSETQ. The CDR3 loop spans 15 amino acids. V was clipped by 1 base and J by 0 bases, with 11 bases between them.

This sequence joins TRBV6-5 and TRBJ2-5; 7 bases are a match to TRBD1. The DNA end is more similar to TRBJ2-7, so the J call may be wrong. In germline, CDR1 is MNHEY, CDR2 SVGAGI. The CDR3 runs to 14 residues. In nucleotides, the CDR3 is TGTGCCAGCATCACACAGGGGACCCCATACGAGCAGTACTTC. Its protein product is CASITQGTPYEQYF.

This clone came up once. V gene TRBV29-1 combines with J gene TRBJ2-1, with D uncertain. This CDR3 contains 12 residues. V lost 4 bases to trimming and J lost 9 bases, with 13 bases between them. The germline V gene has CDR1 SQVTM and CDR2 ANQGSEA. Written as DNA, the CDR3 is TGCAGCGTTGTGCTAGGTTTTTTTGAGCAGTTCTTC. Translating gives CSVVLGFFEQFF.

This clone was counted between two and nine times. At the DNA level, this CDR3 is encoded by other sequences in the same sample as well. The chain has TRBV7-2 and TRBJ2-6; no firm D call. V gave up 5 bases and J gave up 0 bases, with 8 bases separating them. From germline, CDR1 is SGHTA and CDR2 FQGNSA. The length of the CDR3 is 15 residues. CDR3 nucleotides: TGTGCCAGCAGCCCAGTTGGCTCTGGGGCCAACGTCCTGACTTTC. Residues: CASSPVGSGANVLTF.

Only a few counts were recorded for this clone. The CDR3 here is CASGEGLSNQPQHF. CDR3 coding DNA: TGTGCCAGTGGTGAAGGGCTGAGCAATCAGCCCCAGCATTTT. The rearrangement joins TRBV2 to TRBJ1-5; D gene ambiguous. The CDR3 totals 14 residues. V gave up 9 bases and J gave up 1 base, with 13 bases separating them. CDR1 and CDR2 (germline): SNHLY, FYNNEI.

The J gene is TRBJ1-2, the V gene TRBV29-1; D is uncertain. V was shortened by 0 bases and J by 0 bases, with 20 bases between the two germline ends. In germline, CDR1 is SQVTM, CDR2 ANQGSEA. This CDR3 spans 18 amino acids. Here the CDR3 DNA reads TGCAGCGTTGAAGATAAGCGGGTCTTGAGGTTTTCTAACTATGGCTACACCTTC. Translated: CSVEDKRVLRFSNYGYTF.